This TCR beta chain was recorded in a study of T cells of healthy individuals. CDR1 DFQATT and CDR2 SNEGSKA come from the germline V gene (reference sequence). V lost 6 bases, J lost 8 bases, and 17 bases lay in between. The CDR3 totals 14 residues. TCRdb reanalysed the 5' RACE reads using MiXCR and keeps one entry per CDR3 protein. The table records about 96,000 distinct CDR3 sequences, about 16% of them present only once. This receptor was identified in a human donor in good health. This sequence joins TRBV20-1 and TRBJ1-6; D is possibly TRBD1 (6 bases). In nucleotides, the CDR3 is TGCAGTGCGCTCAGGGGCCCTGGGGATTCACCCCTCCACTTT. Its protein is CSALRGPGDSPLHF.